The clone carrying this TCR beta chain was counted between two and nine times. Its antigen is undetermined. The source of the sample is a study of early T cells in non-severe SARS-CoV-2 infection. Background on the study: Alpha and beta chains were unpaired, from unsorted whole-blood bulk RNA. Study-wide points: Lookups in VDJdb leaned toward anti-spike CD8 responses and missed private and CD4 specificities.

Trimming stripped 4 bases from V and 5 bases from J, with 9 bases between. This CDR3 has 13 amino acids. CDR1 is MNHNY, CDR2 SVGAGI, per germline (reference sequence). Each single cDNA molecule received a unique molecular identifier. Via MiXCR, TCRdb re-called the 5' RACE reads, giving one row per CDR3 protein. The sample shows 50,000 to 70,000 distinct CDR3 sequences, under 15% of them seen only once. Sequencing was performed on whole blood. This TCR came from an adult who was a healthcare worker with PCR-confirmed SARS-CoV-2 infection or an uninfected control (not recorded which). The V and J genes are TRBV6-6 and TRBJ2-1; D might be TRBD2 (5 bases). The DNA of the CDR3 is TGTGCCAGCAGTTTCGGGAACAACAATGAGCAGTTCTTC. Amino acids: CASSFGNNNEQFF.